A selection of T cell receptor beta chains follows, all from one sample in a study of regulatory T cells in long-lasting Graves disease. TCRdb ran MiXCR on the multiplex PCR reads and lists one entry per CDR3 protein. This table holds hundreds of thousands of distinct CDR3 sequences, under 20% found once. The sample also formed part of further work on T cells in Graves' hyperthyroidism and ophthalmopathy.

Sequencing used peripheral blood mononuclear cells (PBMCs), obtained at new diagnosis, from a patient treated with antithyroid drugs. The receptors derive from a woman in her twenties or thirties with Graves disease. Both conserved end residues are part of each CDR3. Fields, in order: CDR3 protein, V gene, D gene, J gene. A D gene is named only where the DNA matches it firmly.

CDR3 protein: CASSIDLEADSNQPQHF
V gene: TRBV19
D gene: NA
J gene: TRBJ1-5

CDR3 protein: CSASWGASYNEQFF
V gene: TRBV20-1
D gene: NA
J gene: TRBJ2-1

CDR3 protein: CASSEDYVPEQFF
V gene: TRBV6-1
D gene: NA
J gene: TRBJ2-1

CDR3 protein: CATNRIDGTQYF
V gene: TRBV13
D gene: NA
J gene: TRBJ2-5

CDR3 protein: CASSVAAGAGQPQHF
V gene: TRBV9
D gene: NA
J gene: TRBJ1-5

CDR3 protein: CASSFSGGNNEQFF
V gene: TRBV19
D gene: TRBD2
J gene: TRBJ2-1

CDR3 protein: CACSYEDTEPAEAFF
V gene: TRBV6-2/TRBV6-3
D gene: NA
J gene: TRBJ1-1

CDR3 protein: CASSTTEKSSPLHF
V gene: TRBV18
D gene: NA
J gene: TRBJ1-6

CDR3 protein: CASNSAGAGGETQYF
V gene: TRBV7-9
D gene: TRBD2
J gene: TRBJ2-5

CDR3 protein: CASNRREGNTGELFF
V gene: TRBV2
D gene: TRBD2
J gene: TRBJ2-2

CDR3 protein: CASTVGLDTEAFF
V gene: TRBV5-1
D gene: NA
J gene: TRBJ1-1

CDR3 protein: CASSPVAGGETQYF
V gene: TRBV19
D gene: TRBD2
J gene: TRBJ2-5

CDR3 protein: CASRPPGQGSKEQYF
V gene: TRBV7-9
D gene: TRBD1
J gene: TRBJ2-7

CDR3 protein: CASSSLVLAPSGELFF
V gene: TRBV11-2
D gene: NA
J gene: TRBJ2-2

CDR3 protein: CASSFDSHYGYTF
V gene: TRBV5-1
D gene: NA
J gene: TRBJ1-2

CDR3 protein: CSARDSRAVQETQYF
V gene: TRBV20-1
D gene: NA
J gene: NA

CDR3 protein: CSVIKTVNTEAFF
V gene: TRBV29-1
D gene: NA
J gene: TRBJ1-1